This T cell receptor (beta chain) appears in the sequencing data of a study of cytomegalovirus exposure and HLA in healthy donors. Regarding the study as a whole: V- and J-gene trimming in TCR beta was tied to a missense DCLRE1C variant by an analysis performed later.

On this clone itself: The antigen remains unidentified.

Researchers ran the PCR with 60 Vbeta and 13 Jbeta primers. The table came from immunoSEQ multiplex PCR; TCRdb's copy has only in-frame clones and leaves some out. Of more than 110,000 clones in the sample, around 80% are singletons; the top ten hold roughly 1.2%. V was pared by 5 bases and J by 4 bases, with 5 bases of the junction left unmatched. This CDR3 contains 14 residues. CDR1 is SGHAT and CDR2 is FQNNGV in the germline V gene. The receptor's source is a male donor in good health and CMV-seropositive. The V call is TRBV11-2, the J call TRBJ2-7, with 10 bases lining up with TRBD2. Material: PBMCs. In nucleotides, the CDR3 is TGTGCCAGCAGCATTAGCGGGAGGTGGTACGAGCAGTACTTC. Residues: CASSISGRWYEQYF.